The T cell receptor (beta chain) described here comes from a study of cytomegalovirus exposure and HLA in healthy donors. This clone appeared a few times. The PCR employed 60 Vbeta primers together with 13 Jbeta primers. Measured with immunoSEQ multiplex PCR; TCRdb has only the in-frame clones, and not every one. The table includes 130,000 to 150,000 clones, around 72% detected once. The germline CDR1 and CDR2 sequences are MNHEY and SMNVEV (reference sequence). The CDR3 loop spans 17 amino acids. The V segment lost 0 bases and the J segment 3 bases; nucleotides outside the gene matches: 9. This receptor was taken from a human donor in good health. Sequences were obtained from PBMCs. The chain couples TRBV27 to TRBJ2-7; TRBD1 matches 9 bases. The CDR3 loop reads CASSLSKGDREIYEQYF. DNA of the CDR3: TGTGCCAGCAGTTTATCCAAGGGGGACAGGGAGATCTACGAGCAGTACTTC.